These 18 T cell receptor beta chains came from one sample sequenced in a study of blood T cells in healthy people across ages. The use of a sample-barcoded 5' primer and a J-beta primer mix characterized a second PCR of about 7 to 12 cycles. TCRdb re-derived calls from the 5' RACE reads in MiXCR, one entry per CDR3 protein. Among roughly 900,000 distinct CDR3 sequences listed, under 50% were seen once. Sequencing was done on a sample of blood. These receptors originate from a man aged 25-40 years in good health.

The J gene is TRBJ2-3, the V gene TRBV15, with D unresolved. The CDR3 spans 15 residues. V was trimmed by 0 bases and J by 1 base, leaving 8 bases between them. The germline CDR1 and CDR2 sequences are LNHNV and YYDKDF (reference sequence). CDR3 sequence (DNA): TGTGCCACCAGCAGAGATCACCAGGGCACAGATACGCAGTATTTT. Its translation: CATSRDHQGTDTQYF.

The V and J genes are TRBV7-2 and TRBJ1-1; D gene ambiguous. CDR1 and CDR2 (germline): SGHTA, FQGNSA. This CDR3 is 11 amino acids long. The V end was cut by 0 bases, the J end by 13 bases, with 9 bases between. The CDR3 nucleotides read TGTGCCAGCAGCTTAGCCACAGCACGTTTCTTT. Translating gives CASSLATARFF.

This clonotype was picked up many times. The chain combines TRBV3-1 with TRBJ2-1; TRBD2 aligns across 7 bases. In germline, CDR1 is LGHDT, CDR2 YNNKEL (reference sequence). V trimming: 4 bases; J trimming: 2 bases; junction bases outside the gene matches: 5. This CDR3 has 15 amino acids. This CDR3 is CASSLRLAAYNEQFF. In nucleotides, the CDR3 is TGTGCCAGCAGCCTGCGACTAGCCGCCTACAATGAGCAGTTCTTC.

This clonotype came up a few times. This chain joins TRBV7-9 and TRBJ2-5; possible D gene TRBD1, 5 bases. CDR3 size: 14 residues. Germline values: CDR1 SEHNR, CDR2 FQNEAQ (reference sequence). Trimming took 5 bases from V and 0 from J, leaving 10 bases between them. The DNA of the CDR3 is TGTGCCAGCAGCATGCAGGGAAACCAAGAGACCCAGTACTTC. Translation: CASSMQGNQETQYF.

The chain combines TRBV20-1 with TRBJ2-1, with 16 bases fitting TRBD2. This CDR3 spans 16 amino acids. Germline V lookup: CDR1 DFQATT, CDR2 SNEGSKA (reference sequence). The V and J ends lost 5 bases and 5 bases, in that order; junction bases with no gene match: 6. CDR3 in DNA: TGCAGTGCTTTTCTGGGGACTAGCGGGGGGGACAATGAGCAGTTCTTC. It codes for CSAFLGTSGGDNEQFF.

This clonotype appeared a single time. The chain employs TRBV6-6 and TRBJ2-5, with TRBD1 matching 9 bases. The J call may be mistaken, given a closer DNA end match to TRBJ2-7. The CDR3 has 14 amino acids. Germline V lookup: CDR1 MNHNY, CDR2 SVGAGI (reference sequence). DNA for the CDR3: TGTGCCAGCAGTGTCCGGGACAGGGACGCCGAGCAGTACTTC. Encoded protein: CASSVRDRDAEQYF.

In this sample, this clonotype turned up a few times. The V call is TRBV6-5, the J call TRBJ2-3; D may be TRBD1 (6 bases). Per germline, CDR1 MNHEY and CDR2 SVGAGI. V dropped 7 bases and J dropped 0 bases, with 14 bases sitting between them. The CDR3 totals 15 residues. CDR3 nucleotide sequence: TGTGCCAGCATTATGACAGGAGCTAGCACAGATACGCAGTATTTT. This translates into CASIMTGASTDTQYF.

A few counts support this clonotype. CDR3 nucleotides: TGCGCCAGCAGTCAACAGCTTCAGGACTACGAGCAGTACTTC. Its protein product is CASSQQLQDYEQYF. J is TRBJ2-7 and V is TRBV4-1; no firm D call. Germline CDR1 is MGHRA and CDR2 is YSYEKL. The V gene lost 6 bases and the J gene lost 3 bases, with 15 bases spanning the gap. This CDR3 spans 14 amino acids.

Regarding this clonotype: Given a much more abundant clone one base away, this may be a read error. The chain uses TRBV4-2 and TRBJ2-3; no definite D call. The CDR3 totals 16 residues. CDR1 and CDR2 (germline): LGHNA, YNFKEQ. V was trimmed by 0 bases and J by 7 bases, leaving 17 bases between them. The chain's CDR3 is CASSQDAQSSRNTQYF. The CDR3 bases are TGTGCCAGCAGCCAAGATGCACAATCCTCCAGGAATACGCAGTATTTT.

The chain links TRBV5-1 to TRBJ1-1; D is perhaps TRBD1 (5 bases). The length of the CDR3 is 15 residues. Trimming left V 4 bases short and J 2 bases short, with 15 bases between. Germline V CDR1 and CDR2: SGHRS, YFSETQ. Here the CDR3 reads CASSPLQGTNTEAFF. The CDR3 region has the DNA TGCGCCAGCAGCCCCCTCCAGGGAACTAACACTGAAGCTTTCTTT.

The V gene is TRBV20-1, the J gene TRBJ1-2, with D possibly matching TRBD1 (6 bases). The CDR3 sequence is 14 residues long. V lost 6 bases and J lost 2, with 16 bases in between. In germline, CDR1 is DFQATT, CDR2 SNEGSKA (reference sequence). The DNA of the CDR3 is TGCAGTGCCTCAAGGCAGGGGAGGAACTATGGCTACACCTTC. Protein product: CSASRQGRNYGYTF.

Of note for this clonotype: Mismatch with germline at one junction end may stem from a read error. This sequence joins TRBV24-1 and TRBJ2-3; a weak D match, TRBD2 (5 bases). The CDR3 is 13 residues long. CDR1 and CDR2 (germline): KGHDR, SFDVKD. The CDR3 protein is CATRGEGQDAQYF. The CDR3 DNA reads as TGTGCCACCAGAGGCGAGGGTCAAGATGCGCAGTATTTT.

The rearrangement links TRBV4-1 to TRBJ2-3; the D gene is possibly TRBD2 (7 bases). Per the germline V gene, CDR1 is MGHRA and CDR2 is YSYEKL. V was trimmed by 0 bases and J by 2 bases, leaving 24 bases between them. The CDR3 consists of 20 residues. The CDR3 DNA is TGCGCCAGCAGCCAAGAGGGTCGGGGGGCCAGCCAAGCAACCACAGATACGCAGTATTTT. This translates into CASSQEGRGASQATTDTQYF.

This CDR3 reads CASSLWGIPENEQFF. For the CDR3, the DNA is TGTGCCAGCAGCTTATGGGGCATCCCAGAAAATGAGCAGTTCTTC. This sequence joins TRBV7-3 and TRBJ2-1, with D perhaps matching TRBD1 (5 bases). Germline lookup yields CDR1 SGHTA and CDR2 FQGTGA. The CDR3 totals 15 residues. V was pared by 2 bases and J by 7 bases, with 15 bases between.

The sample holds many counts of this clonotype. CDR3 bases: TGTGCCAGCAGCCCTGCTTCAGGCACAGATACGCAGTATTTT. It is translated as CASSPASGTDTQYF. V usage is TRBV4-2 and J usage is TRBJ2-3; D gene uncertain. Germline CDR1 reads LGHNA; CDR2 reads YNFKEQ. CDR3 length: 14 amino acids. V was clipped by 4 bases and J by 1 base, with 9 bases between them.

This rearrangement joins TRBV20-1 to TRBJ2-5; 10 bases match TRBD1. There are 14 residues in the CDR3. Trimming took 5 bases from V and 11 from J; bases not matched to a gene: 14. The germline V gene encodes CDR1 DFQATT and CDR2 SNEGSKA (reference sequence). The CDR3 DNA is TGCAGTGCTCCCAGGGACAGGGGATATAGTGAGCAGTACTTC. Amino acids: CSAPRDRGYSEQYF.

This chain connects TRBV6-6 to TRBJ2-7; 10 bases line up with TRBD1. This CDR3 spans 15 amino acids. V was clipped by 6 bases and J by 2 bases; unmatched bases: 7. Per the germline V gene, CDR1 is MNHNY and CDR2 is SVGAGI (reference sequence). In nucleotides, the CDR3 is TGTGCCAGCAGACGAGGGGGACAGGGGCCCTACGAGCAGTACTTC. Encoded protein: CASRRGGQGPYEQYF.

This clonotype was counted between two and nine times. The chain is built from TRBV3-1 and TRBJ2-7, with 12 bases identical to TRBD1. Trimming took 3 bases from V and 5 from J; bases not matched to a gene: 5. Germline CDR1 and CDR2: LGHDT and YNNKEL (reference sequence). The CDR3 covers 15 residues. CDR3: CASSHGTGGYNEQYF. The CDR3 DNA is TGTGCCAGCAGCCACGGGACAGGGGGCTACAACGAGCAGTACTTC.